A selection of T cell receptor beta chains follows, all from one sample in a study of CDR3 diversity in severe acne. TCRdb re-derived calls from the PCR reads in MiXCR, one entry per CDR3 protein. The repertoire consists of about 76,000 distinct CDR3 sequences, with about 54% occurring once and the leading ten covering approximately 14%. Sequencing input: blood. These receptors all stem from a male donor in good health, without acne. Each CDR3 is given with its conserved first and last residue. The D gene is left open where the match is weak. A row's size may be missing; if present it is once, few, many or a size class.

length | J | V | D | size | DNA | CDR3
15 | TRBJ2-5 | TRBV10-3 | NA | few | TGTGCCATCTCCCCCAGCGGGACAGTTCAAGAGACCCAGTACTTC | CAISPSGTVQETQYF
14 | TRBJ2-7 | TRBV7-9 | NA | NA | TGTGCCAGCAGCCCCCGGGGGATAGTATACGAGCAGTACTTC | CASSPRGIVYEQYF
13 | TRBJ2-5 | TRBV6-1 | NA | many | TGTGCCAGCAGATACAGGGCGCAAGAGACCCAGTACTTC | CASRYRAQETQYF
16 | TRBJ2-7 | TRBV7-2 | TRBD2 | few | TGTGCCAGCAGCTTAGCGACTAGCGGGCTGACCTACGAGCAGTACTTC | CASSLATSGLTYEQYF
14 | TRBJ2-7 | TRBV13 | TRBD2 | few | TGTGCCAGCAGCTCGGGACTAGAAGGCTACGAGCAGTACTTC | CASSSGLEGYEQYF
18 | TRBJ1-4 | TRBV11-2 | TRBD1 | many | TGTGCCAGCAGCTTATTGGGACAGGGGCCAACAACTAATGAAAAACTGTTTTTT | CASSLLGQGPTTNEKLFF
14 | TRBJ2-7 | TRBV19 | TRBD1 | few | TGTGCCAGTAGTACGGGGACAGTAACCTACGAGCAGTACTTC | CASSTGTVTYEQYF
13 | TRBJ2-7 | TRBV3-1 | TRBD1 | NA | TGTGCCAGCAGCCCGATTAGGACAGGGGGCGCGTACTTC | CASSPIRTGGAYF
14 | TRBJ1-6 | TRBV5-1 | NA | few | TGCGCCAGCAGGGCCGGGACGGCCCTTTCACCCCTCCACTTT | CASRAGTALSPLHF
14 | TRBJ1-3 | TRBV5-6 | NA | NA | TGTGCCAGCAGCCCTGGCGCCGGTGGAAACACCATATATTTT | CASSPGAGGNTIYF
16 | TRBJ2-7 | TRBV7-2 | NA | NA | TGTGCCAGCAGCTCTTGGGGAGGGGGAATCTCCTACGAGCAGTACTTC | CASSSWGGGISYEQYF
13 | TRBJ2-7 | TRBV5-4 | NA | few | TGTGCCAGCAGCTTGGACCAGGGGCGCGAGCAGTACTTC | CASSLDQGREQYF
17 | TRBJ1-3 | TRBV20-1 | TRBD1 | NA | TGCAGTGCTAAAGGACAGGGCCCGATTAACTATGGCTACACCATATATTTT | CSAKGQGPINYGYTIYF
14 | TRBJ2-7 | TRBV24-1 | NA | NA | TGTGCCACCAGTGCCCGGGGAAGCTCCTACGAGCAGTACTTC | CATSARGSSYEQYF
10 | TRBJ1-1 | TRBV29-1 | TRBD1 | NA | TGCAGCGGGACAGGGTTGGGGGCTTTCTTT | CSGTGLGAFF
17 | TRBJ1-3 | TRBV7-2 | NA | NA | TGTGCCAGCAGCCCGCGGCGGCCCCCCCAGCCCGGAAACACCATATATTTT | CASSPRRPPQPGNTIYF
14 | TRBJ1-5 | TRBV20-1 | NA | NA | TGCAGTGCTAGAGGTACGGAACTCTATCAGCCCCAGCATTTT | CSARGTELYQPQHF
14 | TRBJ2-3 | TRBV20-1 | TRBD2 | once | TGCAGTGCCATTAGCGGGACTAGCACAGATACGCAGTATTTT | CSAISGTSTDTQYF
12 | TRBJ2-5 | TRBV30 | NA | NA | TGTGCCTGCCAGGGAGGAAATCAGCCCCAGTACTTC | CACQGGNQPQYF
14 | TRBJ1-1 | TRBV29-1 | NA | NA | TGCAGCGTTGATGGGCGGCAGGCGAACACTGAAGCTTTCTTT | CSVDGRQANTEAFF
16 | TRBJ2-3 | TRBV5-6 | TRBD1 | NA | TGTGCCAGCAGCTTGGCCGGACAGGGGGCGTCCCCTACGCAGTATTTT | CASSLAGQGASPTQYF
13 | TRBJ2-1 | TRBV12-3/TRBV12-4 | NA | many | TGTGCCAGCAGTTTAACCGGGACGGATGAGCAGTTCTTC | CASSLTGTDEQFF
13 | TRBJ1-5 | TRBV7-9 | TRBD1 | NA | TGTGCCAGCAGGACAGGGGACAATCAGTCCCAGCATTTT | CASRTGDNQSQHF
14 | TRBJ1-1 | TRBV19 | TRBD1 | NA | TGTGCCAGTACCAAAGACAGGGCAAACACTGAAGCTTTCTTT | CASTKDRANTEAFF
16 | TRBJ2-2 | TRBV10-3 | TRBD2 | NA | TGTGCCATCAGCATCCTAGCGGGGGGTAACACCGGGGAGCTGTTTTTT | CAISILAGGNTGELFF
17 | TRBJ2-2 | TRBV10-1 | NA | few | TGCGCCAGCAGTTCCAGCAGCGTAGGAGGTAGGGCCGGGGAGCTGTTTTTT | CASSSSSVGGRAGELFF
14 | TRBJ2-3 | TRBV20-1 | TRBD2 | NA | TGCAGCCCCCTAGCGGGAGCGCGCACAGATACGCAGTATTTT | CSPLAGARTDTQYF
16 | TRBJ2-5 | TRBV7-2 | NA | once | TGTGCCAGCAGCTTGCGAGGTTCCCTTGTCCAAGAGACCCAGTACTTC | CASSLRGSLVQETQYF
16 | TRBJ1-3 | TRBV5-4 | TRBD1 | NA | TGTGCCAGCAGCTTGGGGACAGGCACGCTTAGAAACACCATATATTTT | CASSLGTGTLRNTIYF
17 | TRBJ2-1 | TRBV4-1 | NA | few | TGCGCCAGCAGCCAAGATCCCCCGGGGGCGCCTGGCAATGAGCAGTTCTTC | CASSQDPPGAPGNEQFF
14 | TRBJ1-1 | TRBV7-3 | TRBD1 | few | TGTGCCAGCAGCCAGGGACAGCCGAACACTGAAGCTTTCTTT | CASSQGQPNTEAFF
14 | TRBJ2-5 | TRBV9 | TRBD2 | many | TGTGCCAGCAGCCCGGGACTAGGTAGGGAGACCCAGTACTTC | CASSPGLGRETQYF
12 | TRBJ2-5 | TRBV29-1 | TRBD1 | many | TGCAGCGTTGGTAGGACAGGAGAGACCCAGTACTTC | CSVGRTGETQYF
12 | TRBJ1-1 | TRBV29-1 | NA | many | TGCAGCGCTTCGATCATGAACACTGAAGCTTTCTTT | CSASIMNTEAFF
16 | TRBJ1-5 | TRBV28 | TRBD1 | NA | TGTGCCAGCAGTTTTGGGGACAGGGGAAGGAATCAGCCCCAGCATTTT | CASSFGDRGRNQPQHF
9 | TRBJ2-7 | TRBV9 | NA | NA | TGTGCCAGCAGCCCCGAGCAGTACTTC | CASSPEQYF
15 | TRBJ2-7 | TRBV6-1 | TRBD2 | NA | TGTGCCAGCAGCGTAGCAGCGGGAGGCGTGGACGAGCAGTACTTC | CASSVAAGGVDEQYF
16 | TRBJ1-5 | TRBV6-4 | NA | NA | TGTGCCAGCAGTGACTCGCAAGGGGAGGGCAATCAGCCCCAGCATTTT | CASSDSQGEGNQPQHF
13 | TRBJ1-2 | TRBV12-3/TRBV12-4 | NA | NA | TGTGCCAGCAGTTTACGGCAGGCCTATGGCTACACCTTC | CASSLRQAYGYTF
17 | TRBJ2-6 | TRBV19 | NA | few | TGTGCCAGTAGTAGCCTCCTTACCATCTTGGGGGCCAACGTCCTGACTTTC | CASSSLLTILGANVLTF
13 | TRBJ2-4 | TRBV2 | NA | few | TGTGCCAGCAGTGAATCCCAGAGAAACATTCAGTACTTC | CASSESQRNIQYF
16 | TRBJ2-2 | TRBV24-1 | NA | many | TGTGCCACCAGTGATTTCGAAAGGTCGAACACCGGGGAGCTGTTTTTT | CATSDFERSNTGELFF
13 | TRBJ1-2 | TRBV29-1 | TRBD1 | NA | TGCAGCGTAGATGACAGGGGCTTGTCTGGCTACACCTTC | CSVDDRGLSGYTF
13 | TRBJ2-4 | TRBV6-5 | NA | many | TGTGCCAGCAGCAGGGACGGTAAAAACATTCAGTACTTC | CASSRDGKNIQYF
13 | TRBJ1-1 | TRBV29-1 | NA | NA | TGCAGCGCCCCCGGGACGGAGGACACTGAAGCTTTCTTT | CSAPGTEDTEAFF
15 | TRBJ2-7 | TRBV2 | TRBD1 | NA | TGTGCCAGCAGAGCAGCAGGGACAGGGTACTACGAGCAGTACTTC | CASRAAGTGYYEQYF
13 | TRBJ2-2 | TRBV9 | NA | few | TGTGCCAGCAGCGGTGACAACACCGGGGAGCTGTTTTTT | CASSGDNTGELFF
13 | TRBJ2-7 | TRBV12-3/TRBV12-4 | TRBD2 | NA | TGTGCCAGCACCTTAGCGGGAGGGGACGAGCAGTACTTC | CASTLAGGDEQYF
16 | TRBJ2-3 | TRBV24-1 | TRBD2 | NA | TGTGCCACCAGTGACACTAGCGGGGGGCCCACAGATACGCAGTATTTT | CATSDTSGGPTDTQYF
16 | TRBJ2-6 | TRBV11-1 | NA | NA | TGTGCCAGCAGCCCCCCGGGCACCTCTGGGGCCAACGTCCTGACTTTC | CASSPPGTSGANVLTF
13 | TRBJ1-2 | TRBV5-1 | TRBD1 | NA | TGCGCCAGCGGACAGGGTCTGGACTATGGCTACACCTTC | CASGQGLDYGYTF
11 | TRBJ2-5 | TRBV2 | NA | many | TGTGCCAGCAGGGAACAAGAGACCCAGTACTTC | CASREQETQYF
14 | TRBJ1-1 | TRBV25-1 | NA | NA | TGTGCCAGCAGTTTATTGGTGGGCAGCTTTGAAGCTTTCTTT | CASSLLVGSFEAFF
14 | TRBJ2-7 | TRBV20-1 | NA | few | TGCAGTGCTAGCACCGGGAGACGGACCTACGAGCAGTACTTC | CSASTGRRTYEQYF
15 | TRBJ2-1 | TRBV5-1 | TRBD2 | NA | TGCGCCAGCAGCTACGGGACTAGAGTCTACAATGAGCAGTTCTTC | CASSYGTRVYNEQFF
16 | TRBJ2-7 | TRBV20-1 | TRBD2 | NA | TGCAGTGCTAGAGATGCTAGCGGGGGGGCCACCTACGAGCAGTACTTC | CSARDASGGATYEQYF
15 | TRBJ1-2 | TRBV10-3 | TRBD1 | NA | TGTGCCAGCAGCCGTTCGGGGGACAGGGTGAATGCCCACACCTTC | CASSRSGDRVNAHTF
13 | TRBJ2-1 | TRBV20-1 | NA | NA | TGCAGTGCAGAGCGAGTCTCCTACAATGAGCAGTTCTTC | CSAERVSYNEQFF